This TCR beta chain emerged from a study of CD8 T cells in ankylosing spondylitis. Study-level points and caveats: Disease-linked clones proved CD8+ and comparatively uncommon in peripheral blood. Seemingly characteristic of ankylosing spondylitis blood was a TCR beta motif consisting of about 8 highly homologous variants. Reportedly, disease-linked clones are significantly enriched in ankylosing spondylitis patients' matched synovial fluid.

At least ten counts were recorded for this clonotype. Its antigen is still unknown. Preparation of TCR beta libraries was done by quantitative 5'-RACE with molecular barcodes. TCRdb recomputed calls from the 5' RACE reads with MiXCR, one row per CDR3 protein. The table has a few hundred thousand distinct CDR3 sequences, more than 5.5% seen once. This CDR3 has 14 amino acids. Trimming pared 3 bases from V and 6 bases from J, leaving 13 bases between. The germline V gene has CDR1 MGHRA and CDR2 YSYEKL. Sequences were obtained from blood, either unsorted or a sorted T cell fraction (not recorded which). V and J are TRBV4-1 and TRBJ2-3; D may be TRBD2 (6 bases). The TCR comes from a male donor with ankylosing spondylitis. CDR3 DNA: TGCGCCAGCAGCCATGCGGGGTCCGGGGATACGCAGTATTTT. Protein product: CASSHAGSGDTQYF.